This entry describes one T cell receptor (beta chain). This sample is drawn from a study of T cell responses to AZD1222 COVID-19 vaccine. Germline CDR1 is SGHDN and CDR2 is FVKESK. The CDR3 spans 19 residues. V lost 1 base and J lost 3, with 24 bases in between. The protocol was immunoSEQ multiplex PCR, while the TCRdb copy is restricted to in-frame clones and leaves out a portion. This sample has approximately 140,000 clones, with approximately 90% found just once. The source is an adult who received the AZD1222 COVID-19 vaccine. The specimen was peripheral blood, collected 28 days after the second AZD1222 dose. The gene calls are TRBV14 and TRBJ1-1; D ambiguous. The CDR3 bases are TGTGCCAGCAGCCAAGGGGTTACGTTGAGAATGCCCTGGGACACTGAAGCTTTCTTT. Translating it yields CASSQGVTLRMPWDTEAFF.